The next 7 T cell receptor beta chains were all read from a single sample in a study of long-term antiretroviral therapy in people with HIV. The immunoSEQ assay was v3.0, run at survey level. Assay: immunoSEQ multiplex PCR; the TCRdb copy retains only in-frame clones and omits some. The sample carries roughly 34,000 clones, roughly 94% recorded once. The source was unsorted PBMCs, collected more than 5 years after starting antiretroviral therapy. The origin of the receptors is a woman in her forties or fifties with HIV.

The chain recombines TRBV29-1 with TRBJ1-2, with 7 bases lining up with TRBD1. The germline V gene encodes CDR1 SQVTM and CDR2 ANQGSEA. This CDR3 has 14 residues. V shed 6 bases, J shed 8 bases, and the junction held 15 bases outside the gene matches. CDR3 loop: CSVPRGQGVGGYTF. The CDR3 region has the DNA TGCAGCGTCCCAAGAGGGCAGGGGGTGGGAGGCTACACCTTC.

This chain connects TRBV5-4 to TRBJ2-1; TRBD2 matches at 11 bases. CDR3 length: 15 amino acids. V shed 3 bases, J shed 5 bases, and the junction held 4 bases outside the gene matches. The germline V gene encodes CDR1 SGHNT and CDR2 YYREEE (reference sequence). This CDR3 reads CASSSGTSGDNEQFF. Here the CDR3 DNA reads TGTGCCAGCAGCTCCGGGACTAGCGGCGACAATGAGCAGTTCTTC.

CDR3 nucleotide sequence: TGTGCCAGCAGTTACTCACATGAGGAGCCCCAGCATTTT. Translation gives CASSYSHEEPQHF. This chain joins TRBV6-6 and TRBJ1-5; D ambiguous. CDR3 length: 13 amino acids. Trimming removed 0 bases at V and 8 bases at J, with 8 bases between. The germline V gene has CDR1 MNHNY and CDR2 SVGAGI (reference sequence).

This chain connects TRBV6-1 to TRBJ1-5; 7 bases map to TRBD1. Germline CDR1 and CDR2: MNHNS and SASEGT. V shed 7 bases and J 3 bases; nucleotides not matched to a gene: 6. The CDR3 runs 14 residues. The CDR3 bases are TGTGCCAGCAACACGGACAGGACCAATCAGCCCCAGCATTTT. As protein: CASNTDRTNQPQHF.

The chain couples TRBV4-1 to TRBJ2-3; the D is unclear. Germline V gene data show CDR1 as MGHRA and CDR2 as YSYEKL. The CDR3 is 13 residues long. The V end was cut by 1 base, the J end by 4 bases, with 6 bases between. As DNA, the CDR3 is TGCGCCAGCAGCCAAGGGAGTCCAGATACGCAGTATTTT. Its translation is CASSQGSPDTQYF.

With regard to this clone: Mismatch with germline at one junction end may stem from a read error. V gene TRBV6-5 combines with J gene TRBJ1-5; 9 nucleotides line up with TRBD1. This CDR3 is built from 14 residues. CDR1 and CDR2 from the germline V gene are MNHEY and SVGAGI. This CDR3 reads CASRPTGGNQPQHF. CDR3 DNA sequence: TGTGCCAGCAGACCAACAGGGGGCAACCAGCCCCAGCATTTT.

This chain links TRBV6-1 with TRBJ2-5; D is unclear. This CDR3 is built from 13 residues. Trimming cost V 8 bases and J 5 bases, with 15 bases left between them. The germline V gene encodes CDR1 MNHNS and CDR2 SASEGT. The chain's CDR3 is CASLKGSWETQYF. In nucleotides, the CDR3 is TGTGCCAGCCTAAAGGGCAGTTGGGAGACCCAGTACTTC.